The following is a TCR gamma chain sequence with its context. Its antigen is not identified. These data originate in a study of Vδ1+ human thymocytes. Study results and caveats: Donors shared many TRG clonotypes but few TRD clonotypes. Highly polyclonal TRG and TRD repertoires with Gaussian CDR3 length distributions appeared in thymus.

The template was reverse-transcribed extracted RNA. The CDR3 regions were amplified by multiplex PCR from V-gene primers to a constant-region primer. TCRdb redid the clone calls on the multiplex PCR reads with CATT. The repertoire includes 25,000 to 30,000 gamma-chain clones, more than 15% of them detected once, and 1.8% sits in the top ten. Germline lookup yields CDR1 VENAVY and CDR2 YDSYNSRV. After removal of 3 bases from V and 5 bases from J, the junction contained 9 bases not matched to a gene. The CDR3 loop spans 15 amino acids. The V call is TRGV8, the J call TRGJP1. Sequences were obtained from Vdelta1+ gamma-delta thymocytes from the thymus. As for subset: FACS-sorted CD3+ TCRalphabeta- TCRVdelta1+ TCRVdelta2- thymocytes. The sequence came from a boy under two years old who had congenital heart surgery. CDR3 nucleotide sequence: TGTGCCACCTGGGATCACGAATGTACTGGTTGGTTCAAGATATTT. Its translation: CATWDHECTGWFKIF.